This T cell receptor beta chain appears in the sequencing data of a study of PD-L1 blockade in urothelial cancer. Study-wide background: About 85% of the 29 patients were males with bladder-origin urothelial cancer. Blood underwent analysis 3 weeks (second dose) and 6 weeks after treatment began. Blood gave a median about 150,000 T cells. Between 0 and 3 prior chemotherapy regimens had been given to patients.

This sample's time point: peripheral blood 6 weeks after treatment start. Method: immunoSEQ multiplex PCR; TCRdb's copy keeps in-frame clones and lacks some. The sample has some 120,000 clones; around 93% are singletons. CDR3 length: 15 residues. V lost 5 bases, J lost 2 bases, and 6 bases stayed unmatched. The germline gives CDR1 SGHTA, CDR2 FQGNSA. The receptor comes from a man aged 55 to 69 with urothelial cancer. The V gene is TRBV7-2, the J gene TRBJ2-7, with TRBD1 matching 10 bases. The input for sequencing was PBMCs, taken around atezolizumab (anti-PD-L1) treatment. The CDR3 DNA follows: TGTGCCAGCAGCGTACGGACAGGGGGACCCTACGAGCAGTACTTC. Translation gives CASSVRTGGPYEQYF.